This T cell receptor beta chain was recorded in a study of graft-versus-host responses after intestinal transplantation. About the research overall: Uniformly, recipients were administered anti-thymocyte globulin induction with subsequent tacrolimus and steroids for approximately 3 years.

General study points: Circulating GvH clones peaking coincided with falling HvG clones soon after transplant. GvH clones were found in recipient marrow; some appeared first in ileum or blood. Some patients had graft-donor T cell macrochimerism. In their allografts, the ratios of graft-versus-host to host-versus-graft T cell clones were high.

In regard to this clone: Its antigen is unknown. Different DNA sequences within this sample yield the same CDR3.

The CDR3 has 17 amino acids. Trimming removed 2 bases from V and 3 bases from J, with 18 bases in between. Germline assignment: CDR1 SGHTA and CDR2 FQGNSA. The repertoire was sequenced with immunoSEQ multiplex PCR; TCRdb's copy has only in-frame clones and lacks some. The repertoire holds more than 20,000 clones, over 65% seen once, with 0.95% to 1.2% in the top ten. V gene TRBV7-2 combines with J gene TRBJ2-3; D might be TRBD1 (6 bases). Specimen: PBMCs, collected 28 days after intestinal transplant. The receptor's source is a human patient who received an intestinal transplant, so some T cells may come from the graft donor. Here the CDR3 DNA reads TGTGCCAGCAGCTTAAGCTTGGGTCCGGACAGAACAGATACGCAGTATTTT. It specifies CASSLSLGPDRTDTQYF.